Sequencing of this TCR beta chain was carried out in a study of CD8 T cells in Susac syndrome. Across the whole study: Within the sequenced Susac syndrome patient group, roughly 6 exhibited active disease and about 8 were in remission. Study observations and caveats: Among active patients and in TEMRA cells, CD8+ clonal expansion in Susac reached its peak.

This CDR3 is 16 amino acids long. Germline values: CDR1 LGHNA, CDR2 YSLEER. The V gene lost 0 bases and the J gene lost 6 bases, with 12 bases spanning the gap. Random hexamers primed reverse transcription of about 0.5 to 1 ug RNA. TCRdb redid the calling of the immunoSEQ multiplex PCR reads with MiXCR, one entry per CDR3 protein. The repertoire includes over 100,000 distinct CDR3 sequences, around 94% of them detected once, and around 0.28% sits in the top ten. This clonotype came up a few times. Its antigen remains unidentified. The sequenced sample was CD8+ T cells from PBMCs. This chain joins TRBV4-3 and TRBJ1-6; D unclear. The source is a human donor with Susac syndrome. The CDR3 DNA reads as TGCGCCAGCAGCCAAGATTTAGGGCTTGGTAATTCACCCCTCCACTTT. Amino acid sequence: CASSQDLGLGNSPLHF.